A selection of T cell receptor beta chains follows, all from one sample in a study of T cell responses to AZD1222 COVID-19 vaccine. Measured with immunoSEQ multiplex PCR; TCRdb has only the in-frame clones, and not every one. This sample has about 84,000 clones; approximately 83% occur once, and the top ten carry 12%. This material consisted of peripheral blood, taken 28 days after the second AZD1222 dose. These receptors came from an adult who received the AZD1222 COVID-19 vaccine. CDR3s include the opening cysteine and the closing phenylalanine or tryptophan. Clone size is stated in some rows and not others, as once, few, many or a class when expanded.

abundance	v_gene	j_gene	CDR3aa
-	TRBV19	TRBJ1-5	CASSIKASNQPQHF
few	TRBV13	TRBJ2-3	CASSLRSDTQYF
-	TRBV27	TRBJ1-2	CASSPKSNYGYTF
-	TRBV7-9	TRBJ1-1	CASSSGVRTEAFF
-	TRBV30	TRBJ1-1	CAWKRPGGLTEAFF
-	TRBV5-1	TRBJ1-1	CASRPLTAATEAFF
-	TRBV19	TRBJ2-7	CASSHGTSGSYEQYF
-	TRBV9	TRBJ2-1	CASSVEGSNEQFF
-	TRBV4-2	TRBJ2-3	CASSQVAGQSTDTQYF
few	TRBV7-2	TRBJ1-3	CASSFNVHSGNTIYF
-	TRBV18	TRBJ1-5	CASSPAAEGQPQHF
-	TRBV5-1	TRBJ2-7	CASSRGQESYEQYF
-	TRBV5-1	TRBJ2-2	CASSLLGQGFTGELFF
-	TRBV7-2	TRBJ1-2	CASSWAGFDGYTF
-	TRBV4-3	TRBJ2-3	CASSQAVEGPQGTQYF
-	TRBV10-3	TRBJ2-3	CAIKTREGPDTQYF
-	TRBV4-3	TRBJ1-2	CASSQDRVTGITNYGYTF
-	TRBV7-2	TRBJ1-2	CASSFATGGNYGYTF
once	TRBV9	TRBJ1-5	CASSVGGTDNQPQHF
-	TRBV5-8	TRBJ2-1	CASSQTSGGWGEQFF
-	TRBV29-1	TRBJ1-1	CSAAKGAGTEAFF
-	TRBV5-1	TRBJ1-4	CASSLGQVATNEKLFF
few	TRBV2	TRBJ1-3	CASSVEGTGGLGTIYF
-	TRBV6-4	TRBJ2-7	CASSDNVWGLAGSYEQYF
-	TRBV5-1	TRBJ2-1	CASSLAGGLHEQFF
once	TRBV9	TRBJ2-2	CASSARTGAGELFF
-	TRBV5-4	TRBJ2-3	CASSLGGGNTDTQYF
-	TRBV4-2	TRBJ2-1	CASSPQRGGGNEQFF
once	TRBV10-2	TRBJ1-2	CASSLDRGLSGYTF
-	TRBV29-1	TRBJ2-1	CSVEWRREQFF
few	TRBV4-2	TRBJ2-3	CASSQDREEEMEGADTQYF
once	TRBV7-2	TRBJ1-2	CASSFQQGSNYGYTF
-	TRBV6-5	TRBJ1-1	CACKRLNTEAFF
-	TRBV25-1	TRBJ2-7	CASSDTSATYEQYF
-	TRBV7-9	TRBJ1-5	CASGRGNSNQPQHF
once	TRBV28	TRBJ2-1	CASMRDSYNEQFF
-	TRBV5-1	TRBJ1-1	CASSHTPAPGSAFF
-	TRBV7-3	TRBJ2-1	CASSSRTSGAYNEQFF
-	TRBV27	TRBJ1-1	CASSLSGGLNTEAFF
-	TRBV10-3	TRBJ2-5	CAISEKPGQETQYF
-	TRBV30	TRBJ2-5	CAWSPDKTQYF
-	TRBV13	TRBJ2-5	CASSSTLSTVQETQYF
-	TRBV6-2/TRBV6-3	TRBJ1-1	CASSPTANTEAFF
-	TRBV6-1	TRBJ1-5	CASSENQGRSGPQHF
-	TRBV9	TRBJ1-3	CASSPTRVSGTIYF
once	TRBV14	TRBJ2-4	CASSQARGGQNIQYF
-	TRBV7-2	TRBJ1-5	CASSLYYSPNQPQHF
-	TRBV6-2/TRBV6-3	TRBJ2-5	CASSSTGWGETQYF
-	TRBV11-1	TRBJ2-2	CASSFVNTGELFF
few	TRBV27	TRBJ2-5	CASSPSDGRTQYF
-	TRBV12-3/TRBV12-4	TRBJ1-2	CASSTPLGYGYTF
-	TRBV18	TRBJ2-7	CASSPPGTGVNEQYF
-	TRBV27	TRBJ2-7	CASSLSPSRAEQYF